These 7 T cell receptor beta chains share one sample of origin, sequenced in a study of cytomegalovirus exposure and HLA in healthy donors. The study ran its PCR with 60 Vbeta and 13 Jbeta primers. Here immunoSEQ multiplex PCR was the method, and the copy in TCRdb shows in-frame clones only, minus some. The table shows roughly 140,000 clones, with 65% to 90% occurring only once. Sequencing was done on a sample of PBMCs. These receptor sequences come from a female donor in good health and CMV-seronegative.

This clone was detected once. The DNA of the CDR3 is TGCGCCAGCAGCCTCGGACAGGGGGCAGACACCATATATTTT. As protein: CASSLGQGADTIYF. The chain carries TRBV5-1 and TRBJ1-3; 11 positions match TRBD1. Germline-derived CDR1 and CDR2 are SGHRS and YFSETQ. V shed 4 bases and J 8 bases; nucleotides not matched to a gene: 5. The CDR3 consists of 14 residues.

This rearrangement joins TRBV27 to TRBJ2-7, with 8 positions matching TRBD1. Germline V CDR1 and CDR2: MNHEY, SMNVEV (reference sequence). CDR3 length: 14 residues. Unmatched junction bases numbered 3, after V lost 3 bases and J lost 2 bases. The DNA for the CDR3 is TGTGCCAGCAGTTTTGGGGACAGGCCCTACGAGCAGTACTTC. Translating it yields CASSFGDRPYEQYF.

This clone was counted only a few times. The chain employs TRBV5-6 and TRBJ1-5; D not certain. The V end was cut by 0 bases, the J end by 7 bases, with 11 bases between. Germline-derived CDR1 and CDR2 are SGHDT and YYEEEE. The CDR3 totals 14 residues. In DNA form, the CDR3 reads TGTGCCAGCAGCTTGGCCTTTGGAGGCCAGCCCCAGCATTTT. Amino acid sequence: CASSLAFGGQPQHF. Together with reference TRBV5-6 and TRBJ1-5, the CDR3 gives the full variable domain: DAGVTQSPTHLIKTRGQQVTLRCSPKSGHDTVSWYQQALGQGPQFIFQYYEEEERQRGNFPDRFSGHQFPNYSSELNVNALLLGDSALYLCASSLAFGGQPQHFGDGTRLSIL.

This clone was seen a handful of times. This chain connects TRBV18 to TRBJ2-6; D unclear. CDR3 length: 14 residues. Trimming stripped 8 bases from V and 0 bases from J, with 8 bases between. The germline gives CDR1 KGHSH, CDR2 LQKENI. The DNA for the CDR3 is TGTGCCAGCAAAGACAACTCTGGGGCCAACGTCCTGACTTTC. Protein product: CASKDNSGANVLTF.

The V and J genes are TRBV7-9 and TRBJ2-2; 10 positions agree with TRBD1. Trimming at V came to 2 bases and at J to 4 bases, leaving 7 bases not matched to a gene. The CDR3 spans 17 residues. Per germline, CDR1 SEHNR and CDR2 FQNEAQ (reference sequence). In DNA form, the CDR3 reads TGTGCCAGCAGCTTACCCTCCGGGACAGGGGCCACCGGGGAGCTGTTTTTT. Protein sequence: CASSLPSGTGATGELFF.

The rearrangement joins TRBV6-5 to TRBJ2-7; no clear D gene. The CDR3 is 13 amino acids. Germline V gene lookup returns CDR1 MNHEY and CDR2 SVGAGI. Trimming took off 3 bases at V and 7 bases at J, with 13 bases between the two ends. The CDR3 bases are TGTGCCAGCAGTTATACGGGTTCGCTTGAGCAGTACTTC. The encoded protein is CASSYTGSLEQYF.

This clone was seen only a few times. The same CDR3 arises from other DNA sequences in this sample as well. This chain connects TRBV6-4 to TRBJ1-2, with 10 bases identical to TRBD1. With V trimmed by 0 bases and J by 8 bases, 0 bases remained unmatched. The CDR3 sequence is 13 residues long. Germline V gene lookup returns CDR1 MRHNA and CDR2 SNTAGT. The CDR3 is CASSDSTGGGYTF. CDR3 in DNA: TGTGCCAGCAGTGACTCGACAGGGGGCGGCTACACCTTC.